This TCR beta chain was found in a study of cytomegalovirus exposure and HLA in healthy donors. Study background: Researchers previously reported finding fewer than 120 million unique TCR beta sequences from roughly 200 million T cells.

13 Jbeta primers and 60 Vbeta primers were used for the PCR. This table comes from immunoSEQ multiplex PCR, and its TCRdb copy is limited to in-frame clones, with some not included. The sample shows about 270,000 clones, 86% of them seen only once. Details on this clone: Its antigen is still unknown.

Trimming shortened V by 3 bases and J by 1 base, and 6 bases separated the two germline ends. Germline V CDR1 and CDR2: KGHSH, LQKENI. The CDR3 runs 13 residues. Regarding the study as a whole: TCR beta V- and J-gene trimming, according to a later analysis, was linked to a missense DCLRE1C variant. Donors belonging to an Asian-associated ancestry cluster reportedly showed fewer N-insertions in productive TCRs than the 666-donor mean, according to what a later analysis found.

This sequence was found in a man aged 35-49 years in good health and CMV-seropositive. Specimen: PBMCs. The chain recombines TRBV18 with TRBJ1-2; no clear D. CDR3 sequence reads: CASSPGLNYGYTF. The CDR3 coding sequence is TGTGCCAGCTCACCGGGCCTTAACTATGGCTACACCTTC.